A selection of T cell receptor beta chains follows, all from one sample in a study of T cells in Graves' hyperthyroidism and ophthalmopathy. TCRdb passed the multiplex PCR reads through MiXCR, listing each CDR3 protein once. The table has hundreds of thousands of distinct CDR3 sequences, 13% seen once; the top ten hold 9.2%. Sequencing was performed on blood. These receptors all come from a woman between 18 and 29 years old with Graves' hyperthyroidism. CDR3s include the opening cysteine and the closing phenylalanine or tryptophan. The order of the fields is clone size, CDR3 length, D gene, V gene, J gene, CDR3 DNA, CDR3 protein. D genes are given only for firm matches. Only part of the rows carry a size: once, few, many, or a class if the clone is expanded.

few	16	TRBD1	TRBV6-5	TRBJ1-2	TGTGCCAGCAGTTACCGGACCCGGTCGGACAGGGGTTCCTACACCTTC	CASSYRTRSDRGSYTF
many	14	NA	TRBV7-2	TRBJ2-5	TGTGCCAGCAGCTTAGGTCCCAGGCAAGAGACCCAGTACTTC	CASSLGPRQETQYF
many	16	NA	TRBV9	TRBJ2-1	TGTGCCAGCAGCCCCACTACAGGTCCTGGGCGCAATGAGCAGTTCTTC	CASSPTTGPGRNEQFF
NA	15	NA	TRBV12-3/TRBV12-4	TRBJ2-7	TGTGCCAGCAGTGCCGAGCAGGGGGGGGGGCACGAGCAGTACTTC	CASSAEQGGGHEQYF
many	15	NA	TRBV7-9	TRBJ2-1	TGTGCCACCCCTTGGGGGCTACACTCCTACAATGAGCAGTTCTTC	CATPWGLHSYNEQFF
few	15	TRBD1	TRBV9	TRBJ1-2	TGTGCCAGCAGCGTAGGAGGACAGGGTAACTATGGCTACACCTTC	CASSVGGQGNYGYTF
many	16	NA	TRBV24-1	TRBJ2-7	TGTGCCACCAGTGATTCGAACAGGGCCTTATGGTACGAGCAGTACTTC	CATSDSNRALWYEQYF
NA	17	NA	TRBV28	TRBJ1-2	TGTGCCAGCAGCGGGGGGACCACGAGGGGGATACGGGATGGCTACACCTTC	CASSGGTTRGIRDGYTF
NA	15	NA	TRBV6-1	TRBJ2-2	TGTGCCAGCAGCGGAGGGGGGGCGGGTACCGGGGAGCTGTTTTTT	CASSGGGAGTGELFF
many	15	NA	TRBV20-1	TRBJ2-7	TGCAGTGCTACAAAGATCGAAGCGGTCTCCTACGAGCAGTACTTC	CSATKIEAVSYEQYF
many	15	TRBD2	TRBV10-3	TRBJ2-7	TGTGCCATCAGTGAGTCGACTAGCGGCGCCTACGAGCAGTACTTC	CAISESTSGAYEQYF
many	14	NA	TRBV7-2	TRBJ2-1	TGTGCCAGCAGCTTTCAGACAGACTACAATGAGCAGTTCTTC	CASSFQTDYNEQFF
NA	14	NA	TRBV7-9	TRBJ1-6	TGTGCCAGCAGCTTGGGGCAGGCTAATTTACCCCTCCACTTT	CASSLGQANLPLHF
many	16	TRBD1	TRBV19	TRBJ1-1	TGTGCCAGTAGTATAGGGTGGACAGGACGGAACACTGAAGCTTTCTTT	CASSIGWTGRNTEAFF
few	15	TRBD2	TRBV20-1	TRBJ2-1	TGCAGTGCTAGAGCAGGAGCGGGAGAATCCTATGAGCAGTTCTTC	CSARAGAGESYEQFF
NA	13	NA	TRBV10-3	TRBJ2-5	TGTGCCATCAGGGACTGGAAACAAGAGACCCAGTACTTC	CAIRDWKQETQYF
few	16	NA	TRBV3-1	TRBJ2-4	TGTGCCAGCAGCCAAGACTCCCTCTGGGCCAAAAACATTCAGTACTTC	CASSQDSLWAKNIQYF
NA	17	NA	TRBV7-6	TRBJ1-6	TGTGCCAGCAGCTCAGGCCCCAGGGGACTTTCCCCCACACCCCTCCACTTT	CASSSGPRGLSPTPLHF
NA	16	TRBD1	TRBV20-1	TRBJ1-6	TGCAGTGCTAGGGACAGGGGGCTGGACAGGGGTTCACCCCTCCACTTT	CSARDRGLDRGSPLHF
many	16	TRBD2	TRBV27	TRBJ2-1	TGTGCCAGCAGTTTTATAACTAGCGGGATGGGCGATGAGCAGTTCTTC	CASSFITSGMGDEQFF
many	15	NA	TRBV6-1	TRBJ1-2	TGTGCCAGCAGAGGGCTAGGACCCCGTCCGTATGGCTACACCTTC	CASRGLGPRPYGYTF
few	16	TRBD2	TRBV9	TRBJ2-3	TGTGCCAGCAGCGTAGTTCATGGGAGGGGCACAGATACGCAGTATTTT	CASSVVHGRGTDTQYF
many	11	NA	TRBV14	TRBJ2-5	TGTGCCAGCAGCCAGGGGGGGACCCAGTACTTC	CASSQGGTQYF
NA	12	NA	TRBV24-1	TRBJ2-1	TGTGCCACCAGTGATTTCTCCGGGAACCAGTTCTTC	CATSDFSGNQFF
many	17	NA	TRBV5-1	TRBJ2-7	TGCGCCAGCAGCCTGGTCGGATATGGCGTGAACCCCTACGAGCAGTACTTC	CASSLVGYGVNPYEQYF
many	13	TRBD2	TRBV12-3/TRBV12-4	TRBJ2-2	TGTGCCAGCAGCCAGGGGACTAGCCGGGAGCTGTTTTTT	CASSQGTSRELFF
NA	16	TRBD1	TRBV19	TRBJ1-5	TGTGCCAGTAGTATCCTCGGGACAGGGAAGGGTCAGCCCCAGCATTTT	CASSILGTGKGQPQHF
NA	17	NA	TRBV18	TRBJ1-5	TGTGCCAGCTCACTAGACAGCCTCCTCTATAGCAATCAGCCCCAGCATTTT	CASSLDSLLYSNQPQHF
NA	8	NA	TRBV20-1	TRBJ2-1	TGCAGTGCTCCCGAGCAGTTCTTC	CSAPEQFF
few	18	TRBD2	TRBV6-5	TRBJ2-2	TGTGCCAGCAGTTACTCGATAGCGGGGGTGGGAAACACCGGGGAGCTGTTTTTT	CASSYSIAGVGNTGELFF
NA	19	NA	TRBV10-3	TRBJ1-2	TGTGCCATCAGTGAGTCGATCATACTAACGGGGGTTGATAACTATGGCTACACCTTC	CAISESIILTGVDNYGYTF
few	15	NA	TRBV5-6	TRBJ2-1	TGTGCCAGCAGCTTGGTAACAGGGTATGACAATGAGCAGTTCTTC	CASSLVTGYDNEQFF
NA	16	NA	TRBV28	TRBJ2-5	TGTGCCAGCAGTAATCCCGCTCGGGGTTATCAAGAGACCCAGTACTTC	CASSNPARGYQETQYF
many	16	TRBD1	TRBV7-8	TRBJ2-7	TGTGCCAGCAGCCCACAACCGGGACAGGAGATGGGGGAGCAGTACTTC	CASSPQPGQEMGEQYF
once	15	NA	TRBV6-4	TRBJ2-1	TGTGCCAGCAGTGATGGTCCGGCCCCCTACAATGAGCAGTTCTTC	CASSDGPAPYNEQFF
many	12	NA	TRBV27	TRBJ1-1	TGTGCCAGCGGCCTACATCCAACTGAAGCTTTCTTT	CASGLHPTEAFF
many	14	NA	TRBV4-1	TRBJ2-5	TGCGCCAGCAGCCAAGGTCTGGGAACGGAGACCCAGTACTTC	CASSQGLGTETQYF
many	13	TRBD2	TRBV7-3	TRBJ2-1	TGTGCCAGCAGCAGGACTAGCTTCAGTGAGCAGTTCTTC	CASSRTSFSEQFF
NA	15	NA	TRBV19	TRBJ1-1	TGTGCCAGTAGTGTCGTGGGGGGTGCAGGCACTGAAGCTTTCTTT	CASSVVGGAGTEAFF
many	15	NA	TRBV7-2	TRBJ2-3	TGTGCCAGCAGCGCGCACCCAGGGGGCACAGATACGCAGTATTTT	CASSAHPGGTDTQYF
many	14	NA	TRBV4-1	TRBJ1-1	TGCGCCAGCAGCCAAGACCGAAGGCGGACTGAAGCTTTCTTT	CASSQDRRRTEAFF